The entry below describes one T cell receptor (beta chain). In the authors' workflow: Reference gene primer amplification gave estimated nucleated cell counts. The table came from immunoSEQ multiplex PCR; TCRdb's copy has only in-frame clones and leaves some out. V and J calls and clone size are copied from that table; D and trimming were computed from the DNA. The sample lists roughly 310,000 clones; approximately 90% were seen once. Per the germline V gene, CDR1 is LNHDA and CDR2 is SQIVND (reference sequence). The CDR3 contains 13 residues. Trimming pared 3 bases from V and 5 bases from J, leaving 8 bases between. Participants were aged about 18 to 89 years from 20 to 30 US areas. Participants' reported clinical history set cohort assignment. These data are taken from a study of blood T cell repertoires in COVID-19.

The J gene is TRBJ2-1, the V gene TRBV19; D not certain. The sequence was obtained from a woman between 35 and 50 years old who had recovered from COVID-19. Sequenced: PBMCs or T cells enriched from blood (not recorded which). This CDR3 is CASSIARDNEQFF. The CDR3 region has the DNA TGTGCCAGTAGTATCGCTCGGGACAATGAGCAGTTCTTC.